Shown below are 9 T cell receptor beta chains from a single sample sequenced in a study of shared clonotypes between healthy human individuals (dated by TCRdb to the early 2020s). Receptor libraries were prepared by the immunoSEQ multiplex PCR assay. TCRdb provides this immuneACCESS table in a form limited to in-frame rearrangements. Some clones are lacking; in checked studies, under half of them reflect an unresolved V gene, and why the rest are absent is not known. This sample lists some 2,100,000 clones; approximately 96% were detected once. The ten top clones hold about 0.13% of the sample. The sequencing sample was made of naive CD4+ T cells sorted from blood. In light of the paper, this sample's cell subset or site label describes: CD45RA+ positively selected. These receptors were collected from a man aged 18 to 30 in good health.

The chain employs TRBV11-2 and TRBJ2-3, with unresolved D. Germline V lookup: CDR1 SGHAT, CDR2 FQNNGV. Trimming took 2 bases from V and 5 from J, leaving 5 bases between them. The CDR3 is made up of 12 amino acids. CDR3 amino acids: CASSLRVDTQYF. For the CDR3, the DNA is TGTGCCAGCAGCTTAAGGGTAGATACGCAGTATTTT.

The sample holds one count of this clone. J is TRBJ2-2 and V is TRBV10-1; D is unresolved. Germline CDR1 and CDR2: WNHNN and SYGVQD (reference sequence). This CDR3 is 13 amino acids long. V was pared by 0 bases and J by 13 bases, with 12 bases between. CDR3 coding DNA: TGCGCCAGCAGTGAGTCGATTACCACCCCGCTGTTTTTT. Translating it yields CASSESITTPLFF.

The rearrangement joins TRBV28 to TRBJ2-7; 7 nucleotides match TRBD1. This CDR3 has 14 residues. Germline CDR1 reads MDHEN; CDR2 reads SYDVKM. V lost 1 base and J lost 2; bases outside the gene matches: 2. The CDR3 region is CASSLYGTAYEQYF. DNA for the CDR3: TGTGCCAGCAGTTTATACGGGACAGCCTACGAGCAGTACTTC.

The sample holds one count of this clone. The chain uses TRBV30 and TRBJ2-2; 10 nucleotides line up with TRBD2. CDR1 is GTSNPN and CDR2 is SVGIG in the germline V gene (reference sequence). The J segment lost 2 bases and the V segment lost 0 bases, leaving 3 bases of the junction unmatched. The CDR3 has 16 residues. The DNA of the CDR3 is TGTGCCTGGAGTGTAGCTAGCGGGAGTAACACCGGGGAGCTGTTTTTT. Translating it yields CAWSVASGSNTGELFF.

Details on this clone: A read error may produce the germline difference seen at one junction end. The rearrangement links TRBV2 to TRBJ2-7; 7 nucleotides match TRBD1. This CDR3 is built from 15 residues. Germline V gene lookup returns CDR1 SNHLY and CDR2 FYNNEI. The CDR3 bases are TGTGCCAGCAGCGAAGACAGGGTCCTCCTGTCCGAGCAGTACTTC. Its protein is CASSEDRVLLSEQYF.

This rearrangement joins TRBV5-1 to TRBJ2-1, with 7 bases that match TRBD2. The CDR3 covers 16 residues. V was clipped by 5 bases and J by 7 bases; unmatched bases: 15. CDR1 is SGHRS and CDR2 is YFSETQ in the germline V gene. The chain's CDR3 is CASRSGGGVRRNEQFF. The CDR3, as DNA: TGCGCCAGCAGGAGTGGGGGAGGGGTGAGGAGAAATGAGCAGTTCTTC.

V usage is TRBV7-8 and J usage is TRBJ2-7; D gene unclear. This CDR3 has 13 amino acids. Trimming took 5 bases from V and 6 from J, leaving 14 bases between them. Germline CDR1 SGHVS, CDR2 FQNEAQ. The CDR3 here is CASSPVQYAEQYF. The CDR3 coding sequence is TGTGCCAGCAGCCCCGTACAATACGCCGAGCAGTACTTC.

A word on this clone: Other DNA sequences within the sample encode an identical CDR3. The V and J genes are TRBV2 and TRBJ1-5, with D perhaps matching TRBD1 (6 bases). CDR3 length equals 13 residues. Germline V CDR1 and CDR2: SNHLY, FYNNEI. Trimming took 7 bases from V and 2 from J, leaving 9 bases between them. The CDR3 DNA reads TGTGCCAGCAAGGGGGGAGGCAATCAGCCCCAGCATTTT. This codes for CASKGGGNQPQHF.

CDR3 bases: TGCGCCAGCAGCTTGAATCCCAGCGGGGTCTTCAATGAGCAGTTCTTC. Protein product: CASSLNPSGVFNEQFF. V and J are TRBV5-1 and TRBJ2-1, with TRBD2 matching over 7 bases. Germline-derived CDR1 and CDR2 are SGHRS and YFSETQ. This CDR3 region has 16 residues. After removal of 1 base from V and 6 bases from J, the junction contained 10 bases not matched to a gene.